These T cell receptor beta chains were read from a single sample in a study of cytomegalovirus exposure and HLA in healthy donors. Generated by immunoSEQ multiplex PCR, the TCRdb table keeps only in-frame clones and is missing some. The sample has about 100,000 clones; 81% are singletons. Sequencing was carried out using PBMCs. The receptors here all came from a young man in good health and CMV-seronegative. The CDR3 runs from the conserved cysteine through the conserved F or W. The D gene is left open where the match is weak. Rows may omit the clone size; those that give it use once, few, many or a size class.

cdr3_nt,cdr3_aa,v_call,j_call,clone_size,d_call
TGTGCCAGCACCGACAGCGGGAGGGGAGATACGCAGTATTTT,CASTDSGRGDTQYF,TRBV6-5,TRBJ2-3,-,TRBD2
TGTGCCAGCTCAGGCGGGAGGGCCTCGAATGAGCAGTTCTTC,CASSGGRASNEQFF,TRBV18,TRBJ2-1,-,TRBD2
TGCGCCAGCAGCTCCGGGGGGATCGGAGATACGCAGTATTTT,CASSSGGIGDTQYF,TRBV5-1,TRBJ2-3,-,TRBD2
TGTGCCAGCAGCTTCCGACAGGGCGGCTACCAGCCCCAGCATTTT,CASSFRQGGYQPQHF,TRBV7-2,TRBJ1-5,-,TRBD1
TGTGCCAGCAGCTTAGCGCGGAACACCGGGGAGCTGTTTTTT,CASSLARNTGELFF,TRBV7-8,TRBJ2-2,-,-
TGCGCCAGCAGCCAAGAGAGGGACAGGGGTCAGCCCCAGCATTTT,CASSQERDRGQPQHF,TRBV4-1,TRBJ1-5,-,TRBD1
TGTGCCAGCAGCTTAGGGCGGCGCTCCTACGAGCAGTACTTC,CASSLGRRSYEQYF,TRBV13,TRBJ2-7,-,-
TGTGCCAGCAGTCCCGAGAGGGTTAGTAGTGAGCAGTTCTTC,CASSPERVSSEQFF,TRBV28,TRBJ2-1,few,-
TGTGCCAGCAGTCCCCGGACTAGCGGGAAATACAATGAGCAGTTCTTC,CASSPRTSGKYNEQFF,TRBV28,TRBJ2-1,-,TRBD2
TGTGCCAGCAGCCGACAGGGAAACACCATATATTTT,CASSRQGNTIYF,TRBV5-8,TRBJ1-3,few,-
TGTGCCAGCAGCCGGCAGGATCTAGGCGGGAGTGTGAACAAGTACGAGCAGTACTTC,CASSRQDLGGSVNKYEQYF,TRBV21-1,TRBJ2-7,-,-
TGTGCCAGCAGTTACGAGAGGGCGGGAGTGGGCGAGCAGTACTTC,CASSYERAGVGEQYF,TRBV28,TRBJ2-7,-,TRBD2
TGTGCCACCAGCAGGCGGGCTAGCACAGATACGCAGTATTTT,CATSRRASTDTQYF,TRBV15,TRBJ2-3,-,-
TGTGCCAGCAGTGATGACAGGGAGGACAAAAACATTCAGTACTTC,CASSDDREDKNIQYF,TRBV6-1,TRBJ2-4,-,-
TGTGCCAGCAGCTTACAGGGCCAGGGTTCACCCCTCCACTTT,CASSLQGQGSPLHF,TRBV5-8,TRBJ1-6,-,-
TGCGCCAGCAGCTTGCTCTCCCTGGGGTCCAGCGGCCAATCGAACAATGAGCAGTTCTTC,CASSLLSLGSSGQSNNEQFF,TRBV5-1,TRBJ2-1,-,-
TGTGCCTGGAGTGCAGGGACAGGGACAGATACGCAGTATTTT,CAWSAGTGTDTQYF,TRBV30,TRBJ2-3,few,TRBD1
TGTGCCAGCAATCGACGGGGGAACACTGAAGCTTTCTTT,CASNRRGNTEAFF,TRBV2,TRBJ1-1,-,-
TGTGCCAGCCGGACAGGGTATGGCTACACCTTC,CASRTGYGYTF,TRBV6-5,TRBJ1-2,once,TRBD1
TGTGCCAGCAGTTCCGGGACTAGCGACTCCTACGAGCAGTACTTC,CASSSGTSDSYEQYF,TRBV5-4,TRBJ2-7,-,TRBD2
TGTGCCAGCAGAAGGGGACTAGCGGGGACCACAGATACGCAGTATTTT,CASRRGLAGTTDTQYF,TRBV2,TRBJ2-3,-,TRBD2
TGTGCCATTCAGGGGTTAGGCACCGGGGAGCTGTTTTTT,CAIQGLGTGELFF,TRBV11-2,TRBJ2-2,-,-
TGCGCCAGTAAAGCGGGAGGGAGCACCGGGGAGCTGTTTTTT,CASKAGGSTGELFF,TRBV5-1,TRBJ2-2,-,TRBD2
TGTGCCAGCAGCTCCACTACCTACGAGCAGTACTTC,CASSSTTYEQYF,TRBV7-2,TRBJ2-7,few,-
TGCGCCAGCAGCTTGGACGGGGTCGTCTCCTACAATGAGCAGTTCTTC,CASSLDGVVSYNEQFF,TRBV5-1,TRBJ2-1,-,-
TGTGCCAGCAGTTACCTCACTAGCGGGGGATACAATGAGCAGTTCTTC,CASSYLTSGGYNEQFF,TRBV6-5,TRBJ2-1,-,TRBD2
TGCAGCGGGGGGCTGACAGGGCCGAACACTGAAGCTTTCTTT,CSGGLTGPNTEAFF,TRBV29-1,TRBJ1-1,-,TRBD1
TGTGCCTGGAGTGTTGGACAGGGCGGTTCACCCCTCCACTTT,CAWSVGQGGSPLHF,TRBV30,TRBJ1-6,-,TRBD1
TGTGCCACCATGGGCAGGGTGGGCACAGATACGCAGTATTTT,CATMGRVGTDTQYF,TRBV7-8,TRBJ2-3,-,-
TGTGCCAGCGGATTGAACAGGAACACTGAAGCTTTCTTT,CASGLNRNTEAFF,TRBV11-3,TRBJ1-1,-,-
TGTGCCAGCAGTTACGGAGGGGAGGCGAACACTGAAGCTTTCTTT,CASSYGGEANTEAFF,TRBV6-5,TRBJ1-1,-,-
TGTGCCATCGGGCGCAACAATCAGCCCCAGCATTTT,CAIGRNNQPQHF,TRBV10-3,TRBJ1-5,-,-
TGTGCCAGCAGTGAATTTGGGACAGTCGGAAACACCATATATTTT,CASSEFGTVGNTIYF,TRBV6-1,TRBJ1-3,-,TRBD1
TGTGCCAGTAGTATAGAGGGCCGCTATAATTCACCCCTCCACTTT,CASSIEGRYNSPLHF,TRBV19,TRBJ1-6,-,-
TGTGCCTGGAGTGTCGGCCCTAGCCGCCACGAGCAGTACTTC,CAWSVGPSRHEQYF,TRBV30,TRBJ2-7,once,-
TGTGCCAGCACCTCCGCCGTCGGCTCTGGGGCCAACGTCCTGACTTTC,CASTSAVGSGANVLTF,TRBV5-6,TRBJ2-6,-,-
TGTGCCAGCAGCGCGACAGGGTTAGGTCTCGAGCAGTACTTC,CASSATGLGLEQYF,TRBV5-6,TRBJ2-7,-,TRBD1
TGTGCCAGCAGTAGACAGTTACAAGAGACCCAGTACTTC,CASSRQLQETQYF,TRBV27,TRBJ2-5,-,-
TGTGCCAGCGGGAATGAACAAAACTATGGCTACACCTTC,CASGNEQNYGYTF,TRBV19,TRBJ1-2,-,-
TGTGCCAGCAGTGAAGCTCTAGGAGGGTCCTACGAGCAGTACTTC,CASSEALGGSYEQYF,TRBV6-1,TRBJ2-7,-,-